Given below is one T cell receptor beta chain in context. Its antigen is unidentified. These data belong to a study of T cells expressing NK-cell markers. Findings and caveats of the study: A few donors showed these clonotypes also leading the CD3+CD56-NKG2C+ fraction. Of the CD8+ T cells in about 6 donors, 1.0-7.0% belonged to dominant NKG2C+ clonotypes.

This CDR3 contains 16 residues. Germline V gene lookup returns CDR1 LGHNA and CDR2 YSLEER. Generation of TCR beta cDNA was performed by 5'RACE template switching incorporating UMIs. With the 5' RACE reads reprocessed, TCRdb shows one record per CDR3 protein and no DNA. This sample's table has more than 400,000 distinct CDR3 sequences. The sample consisted of blood T cells: a sorted CD56 or NKG2C T cell subset, CD4+ or CD8+ T cells, or bulk PBMC T cells (not recorded which). This TCR came from a woman between 18 and 75 years old in good health. The chain couples TRBV4-3 to TRBJ1-1; absent DNA, TCRdb's TRBD1 call cannot be checked. The CDR3: CASSRQKQGFGTEAFF.